Detailed here is one T cell receptor beta chain. Its antigen is unknown. No much larger clone is present one base from it, and per-base qualities are unavailable. The CDR3 regions of human TCRbeta chains were analyzed by immunosequencing. The original pipeline was this. Repertoire TCRs were checked for matches against a reference library of SARS-CoV-2-specific TCRs that had been generated using the MIRA antigen-specificity platform. Breadth was defined as the fraction of unique TCRs that were SARS-CoV-2-associated, and depth was defined as the fraction of total T cells that were SARS-CoV-2-associated. Using the MIRA data, each spike-specific TCR was mapped to the spike region that the TCR reacts to and placed in a CD4 or CD8 class. Log10-transformed breadth and depth values were compared by one-way ANOVA with Sidak's multiple comparisons tests. TCRdb took over this immuneACCESS table, retaining in-frame rearrangements with V and J assigned. Such tables are incomplete; in checked studies, under half of the missing clones stem from an unresolved V gene, and the remainder is unexplained. V, J and clone size are taken as reported in that table, and D and trimming were inferred from the DNA itself. Counted in this sample were 98,000 or so clones; approximately 88% of them appeared once. The ten largest clones take up 11% to 15% of the sample.

The time point label here, explained by the study, means: about 28 days (+/-7) after the second vaccine dose. AZD1222 recipients given second doses at about 4 weeks or at about 12 weeks were pooled, since spike-specific TCR depth and breadth were not found to differ between the two schedules. The vaccinee samples were drawn from two UK trials, COV001 and COV002, one of which was a single-blind randomized controlled phase 2/3 trial testing AZD1222 (ChAdOx1 nCoV-19) in healthy adults. For TCRbeta chain sequencing, PBMC samples were collected from trial participants at day 0 and at day 28 after the second dose. This sample stems from a study of T cell responses to AZD1222 COVID-19 vaccine listed by TCRdb under 2021. General notes on the study: TCR sequencing was performed for over 230 trial participants, of whom 200 to 210 were given two doses of AZD1222 and some 25 were given two doses of MenACWY control vaccine. Enrollment into the trials was organized by age into subgroups of 18-55, 56-69 and 70-plus years, and those subgroups contained roughly 140, 27 and 60 TCR-sequenced participants, respectively.

The full study reports these points: After two AZD1222 doses, both the breadth and the depth of spike-specific TCRs were significantly higher than at day 0 and than in MenACWY recipients. Reportedly, close to half of the unique spike-specific TCRs recognized epitopes lying outside the regions that are mutated in the B.1.351 and B.1.1.7 variants. Because no day 14 peak-response samples were available, repertoires were characterized only after the peak T cell response. The whole spike protein was spanned by vaccine-associated CD4 TCRs, and dominant responses were seen in regions 160-218 and 743-854. Participants were mostly white British and included more females than males, and it was suggested by the authors that clonal diversity may have been underestimated. In the small 56-69-year group, the increase in depth fell short of significance, most likely because of low power. Only five to seven AZD1222 recipients were SARS-CoV-2 seropositive at baseline, limiting conclusions about previously exposed vaccinees.

The sequence derives from an adult who received the AZD1222 COVID-19 vaccine. Sequenced material: peripheral blood, taken 28 days after the second AZD1222 dose.

The nucleotide sequence is TGTGCCAGCAGCTTAAATGAAAAACTGTTTTTT. Translated, this gives CASSLNEKLFF. The V gene is TRBV11-2 and the J gene is TRBJ1-4; too little of a D gene remains to name it. Taken from the germline V gene, the CDR1 and CDR2 loops are SGHAT and FQNNGV. The V and J ends are trimmed by 2 bases and 5 bases, leaving 0 bases between them. The CDR3 has 11 amino acids, counting the end cysteine and phenylalanine. Only the CDR3 DNA stays, 33 bases, in frame from base 1.